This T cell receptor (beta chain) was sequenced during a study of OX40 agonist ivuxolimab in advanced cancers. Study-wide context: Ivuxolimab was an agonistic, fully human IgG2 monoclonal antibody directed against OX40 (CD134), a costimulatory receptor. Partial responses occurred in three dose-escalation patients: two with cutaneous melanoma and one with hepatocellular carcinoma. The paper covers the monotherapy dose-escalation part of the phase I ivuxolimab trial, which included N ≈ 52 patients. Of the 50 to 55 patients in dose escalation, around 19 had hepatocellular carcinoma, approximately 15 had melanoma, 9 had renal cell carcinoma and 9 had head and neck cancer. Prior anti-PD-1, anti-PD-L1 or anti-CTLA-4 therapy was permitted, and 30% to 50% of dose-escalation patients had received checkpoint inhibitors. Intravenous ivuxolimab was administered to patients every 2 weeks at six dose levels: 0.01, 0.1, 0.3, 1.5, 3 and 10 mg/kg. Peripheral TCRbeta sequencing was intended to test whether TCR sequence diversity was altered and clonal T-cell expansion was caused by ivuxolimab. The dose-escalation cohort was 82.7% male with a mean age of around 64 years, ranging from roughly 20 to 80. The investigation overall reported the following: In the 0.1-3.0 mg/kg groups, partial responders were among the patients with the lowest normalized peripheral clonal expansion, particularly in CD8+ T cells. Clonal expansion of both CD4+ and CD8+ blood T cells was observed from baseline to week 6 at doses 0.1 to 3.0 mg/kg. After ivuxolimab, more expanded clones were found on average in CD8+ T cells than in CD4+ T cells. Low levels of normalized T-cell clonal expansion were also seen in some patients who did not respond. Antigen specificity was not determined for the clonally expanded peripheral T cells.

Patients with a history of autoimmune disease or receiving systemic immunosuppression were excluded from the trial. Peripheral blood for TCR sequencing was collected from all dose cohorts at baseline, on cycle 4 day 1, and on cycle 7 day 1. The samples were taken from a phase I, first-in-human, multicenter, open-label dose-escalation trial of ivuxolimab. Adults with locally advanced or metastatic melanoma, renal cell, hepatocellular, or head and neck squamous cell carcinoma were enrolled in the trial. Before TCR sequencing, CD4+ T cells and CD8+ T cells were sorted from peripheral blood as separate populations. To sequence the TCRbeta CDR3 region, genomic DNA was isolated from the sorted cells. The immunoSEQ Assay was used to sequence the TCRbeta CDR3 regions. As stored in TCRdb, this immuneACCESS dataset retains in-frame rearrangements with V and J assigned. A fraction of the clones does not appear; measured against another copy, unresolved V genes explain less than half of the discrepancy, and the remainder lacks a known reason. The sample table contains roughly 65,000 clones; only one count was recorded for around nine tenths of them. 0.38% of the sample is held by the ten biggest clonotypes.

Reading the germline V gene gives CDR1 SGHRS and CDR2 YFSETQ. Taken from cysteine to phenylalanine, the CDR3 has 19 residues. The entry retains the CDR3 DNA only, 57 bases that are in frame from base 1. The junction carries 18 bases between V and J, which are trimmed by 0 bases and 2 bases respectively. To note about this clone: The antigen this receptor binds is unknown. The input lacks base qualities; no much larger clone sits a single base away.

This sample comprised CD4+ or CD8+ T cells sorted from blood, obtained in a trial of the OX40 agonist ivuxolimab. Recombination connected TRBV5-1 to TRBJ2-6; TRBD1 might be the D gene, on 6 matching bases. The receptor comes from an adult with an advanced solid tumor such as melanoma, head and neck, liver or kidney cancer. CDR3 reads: CASSLEASGAGAGANVLTF. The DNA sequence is TGCGCCAGCAGCTTGGAGGCTTCAGGGGCCGGAGCTGGGGCCAACGTCCTGACTTTC.